The rows below give T cell receptor beta chains drawn from one sample of a study of blood T cell repertoires in COVID-19. The repertoire was sequenced with immunoSEQ multiplex PCR; TCRdb's copy has only in-frame clones and lacks some. The data show about 60,000 clones, around 80% seen once. The specimen sequenced was peripheral blood. The receptors originated from a woman aged 80 or over with acute or convalescent COVID-19. The CDR3 runs from the conserved cysteine through the conserved F or W. D genes are given only for firm matches. Rows may omit the clone size; those that give it use once, few, many or a size class.

cdr3_aa cdr3_nt d_call j_call v_call clone_size
CASSLRETSGRGNEQFF TGTGCCAGCAGTTTACGAGAGACTAGCGGGAGAGGTAATGAGCAGTTCTTC TRBD2 TRBJ2-1 TRBV27 -
CASSSGTSGRADNEQFF TGTGCCAGCAGTTCCGGGACTAGCGGGAGGGCCGACAATGAGCAGTTCTTC TRBD2 TRBJ2-1 TRBV28 -
CASSPGGSGNYEQYF TGTGCCAGCTCCCCAGGTGGTAGCGGGAACTACGAGCAGTACTTC TRBD2 TRBJ2-7 TRBV18 -
CASSLNRADTGELFF TGCGCCAGCAGCTTGAACAGGGCCGACACCGGGGAGCTGTTTTTT - TRBJ2-2 TRBV5-1 -
CASSYGLAGQETQYF TGTGCCAGCAGCTACGGACTAGCGGGACAAGAGACCCAGTACTTC TRBD2 TRBJ2-5 TRBV5-6 -
CASSLTGRPPYNEQFF TGTGCCAGTAGTCTGACAGGGAGGCCCCCCTACAATGAGCAGTTCTTC - TRBJ2-1 TRBV19 -
CASSLNAGSGYTF TGTGCCAGCAGTTTAAACGCAGGGTCTGGCTACACCTTC - TRBJ1-2 TRBV12-3/TRBV12-4 -
CASSLAVPGLASYNEQFF TGCGCCAGCAGCTTGGCCGTGCCGGGACTAGCGTCTTACAATGAGCAGTTCTTC TRBD2 TRBJ2-1 TRBV5-1 -
CASSQGGRGIQYF TGTGCCAGCAGCCAAGGTGGGAGGGGCATTCAGTACTTC TRBD2 TRBJ2-4 TRBV14 few
CATSRAGGTYYGYTF TGTGCCACCAGCAGAGCAGGGGGGACCTACTATGGCTACACCTTC TRBD1 TRBJ1-2 TRBV15 -
CASSPVAGGTTDTQYF TGTGCCAGCAGCCCCGTAGCGGGGGGTACCACAGATACGCAGTATTTT TRBD2 TRBJ2-3 TRBV7-2 -
CASWTSANTGELFF TGTGCCTCTTGGACTAGCGCCAACACCGGGGAGCTGTTTTTT TRBD2 TRBJ2-2 TRBV7-6 once
CASSRQLNTEAFF TGTGCCAGCAGTAGACAGTTGAACACTGAAGCTTTCTTT - TRBJ1-1 TRBV7-2 -
CASSLDGGGNEQFF TGTGCCAGCAGCTTAGATGGCGGCGGAAATGAGCAGTTCTTC - TRBJ2-1 TRBV11-3 -
CASSWTEGRAEQYF TGTGCCAGCAGCTGGACGGAGGGCCGGGCCGAGCAGTACTTC - TRBJ2-7 TRBV5-5 -
CSASGQGSTGELFF TGCAGTGCTAGTGGGCAGGGTAGCACCGGGGAGCTGTTTTTT - TRBJ2-2 TRBV20-1 -
CATSRGGEGYEQYF TGTGCCACCAGCAGAGGTGGCGAGGGATACGAGCAGTACTTC - TRBJ2-7 TRBV15 -
CASSSPEGVNTGELFF TGCGCCAGCAGCTCCCCGGAGGGAGTTAACACCGGGGAGCTGTTTTTT - TRBJ2-2 TRBV5-1 -
CAHGTSRSGELFF TGTGCCCACGGGACTAGTCGGTCCGGGGAGCTGTTTTTT TRBD2 TRBJ2-2 TRBV30 -
CASSIQNDYGYTF TGTGCCAGCAGTATTCAGAACGACTATGGCTACACCTTC - TRBJ1-2 TRBV2 -
CASSVSGRGNQPQHF TGTGCCAGCTCAGTATCTGGCAGGGGCAATCAGCCCCAGCATTTT - TRBJ1-5 TRBV18 -
CASSERRGRGASDGYTF TGCGCCAGCAGTGAAAGGAGAGGGCGGGGGGCTTCGGATGGCTACACCTTC - TRBJ1-2 TRBV10-2 -
CASSLYAATRGNNEQFF TGCGCCAGCAGCTTATATGCCGCGACTAGAGGAAACAATGAGCAGTTCTTC - TRBJ2-1 TRBV5-1 few
CASSSGLAGVYEQYF TGTGCCAGCAGCTCCGGTTTAGCGGGAGTCTACGAGCAGTACTTC TRBD2 TRBJ2-7 TRBV5-8 once
CASSTSGGQSYNEQFF TGCGCCAGCAGCACATCCGGAGGACAGTCCTACAATGAGCAGTTCTTC - TRBJ2-1 TRBV5-1 -
CASSLKARRNYNEQFF TGTGCCAGCAGCCTTAAAGCGAGGCGAAATTACAATGAGCAGTTCTTC - TRBJ2-1 TRBV5-4 -
CASNPFSGLYQETQYF TGTGCCAGCAACCCTTTTAGCGGTCTGTACCAAGAGACCCAGTACTTC - TRBJ2-5 TRBV2 -
CASSVEAHSYNSPLHF TGTGCCAGCAGCGTAGAAGCTCACAGCTATAATTCACCCCTCCACTTT - TRBJ1-6 TRBV9 -
CASSILAGVLDTQYF TGTGCCAGTAGTATACTAGCGGGGGTGCTGGATACGCAGTATTTT TRBD2 TRBJ2-3 TRBV19 -
CASSSQGWDTEAFF TGTGCCAGCAGCTCACAGGGGTGGGACACTGAAGCTTTCTTT TRBD1 TRBJ1-1 TRBV7-9 -
CASSQGVKAGGLSYEQYF TGTGCCAGCAGCCAAGGTGTGAAAGCGGGAGGTCTCTCCTACGAGCAGTACTTC TRBD2 TRBJ2-7 TRBV3-1/TRBV3-2 -
CASKDRVGSYEQYF TGTGCCAGCAAGGACAGGGTTGGCTCCTACGAGCAGTACTTC TRBD1 TRBJ2-7 TRBV19 -
CASRTGVGEKLFF TGTGCCAGCAGAACAGGGGTTGGGGAAAAACTGTTTTTT TRBD1 TRBJ1-4 TRBV2 -
CASSWTGTSGGAYDTQYF TGCGCCAGCAGCTGGACCGGGACTAGCGGGGGGGCCTATGATACGCAGTATTTT TRBD2 TRBJ2-3 TRBV5-1 -
CASSPQGQDRSPLHF TGTGCCAGCTCCCCACAAGGACAGGACCGTTCACCCCTCCACTTT TRBD1 TRBJ1-6 TRBV18 -
CASSDSTGANLTYEQYF TGTGCCAGCAGTGACTCTACAGGGGCTAACCTAACCTACGAGCAGTACTTC TRBD1 TRBJ2-7 TRBV6-4 -
CALRLTSGVYNEQFF TGTGCCTTACGACTTACTAGCGGGGTTTACAATGAGCAGTTCTTC TRBD2 TRBJ2-1 TRBV2 -
CASSPSQGTQPQHF TGTGCCAGCAGCCCCAGTCAGGGGACTCAGCCCCAGCATTTT - TRBJ1-5 TRBV28 -
CASSPHISGNTIYF TGTGCCAGCAGCCCTCACATCTCTGGAAACACCATATATTTT - TRBJ1-3 TRBV9 -
CASSRIGELFF TGTGCCAGCAGTCGTATCGGGGAGCTGTTTTTT - TRBJ2-2 TRBV12-3/TRBV12-4 -
CASSYSDRGKNTIYF TGTGCCAGCAGTTACTCCGACAGGGGAAAAAACACCATATATTTT TRBD1 TRBJ1-3 TRBV6-5 -
CASSSRGLAGGTYNEQFF TGCGCCAGCAGCTCTAGAGGACTAGCGGGAGGTACCTACAATGAGCAGTTCTTC TRBD2 TRBJ2-1 TRBV5-1 -
CASSTTVIYQPQHF TGTGCCAGCAGTACCACAGTGATTTATCAGCCCCAGCATTTT - TRBJ1-5 TRBV28 -
CASSQGLSYGYTF TGTGCCAGCAGCCAGGGGCTGAGCTATGGCTACACCTTC - TRBJ1-2 TRBV14 -
CASSDGRHYGYTF TGTGCCAGCAGTGATGGCAGGCACTATGGCTACACCTTC - TRBJ1-2 TRBV25-1 once
CTSSTLSGQDRVYEQYF TGCACCAGCAGCACACTCTCGGGCCAGGACAGGGTCTACGAGCAGTACTTC - TRBJ2-7 TRBV1 -
CASSKTGVSYNEQFF TGTGCCAGTAGTAAAACAGGGGTGTCCTACAATGAGCAGTTCTTC TRBD1 TRBJ2-1 TRBV19 -
CASATLGSLYGYTF TGTGCCAGTGCCACTTTAGGGAGTCTCTATGGCTACACCTTC - TRBJ1-2 TRBV6-5 -
CASRGPPECYTF TGTGCCAGCAGGGGCCCTCCTGAGTGCTACACCTTC - TRBJ1-2 TRBV6-4 -
CASSQGVFGGPTGELFF TGCGCCAGCAGCCAAGGAGTGTTCGGGGGGCCCACCGGGGAGCTGTTTTTT - TRBJ2-2 TRBV4-1 -
CASSKLNQREGSYNEQFF TGTGCCAGCAGCAAACTCAATCAGCGGGAGGGCTCCTACAATGAGCAGTTCTTC - TRBJ2-1 TRBV21-1 -
CASRLGGQETQYF TGTGCCAGCCGTCTGGGGGGGCAAGAGACCCAGTACTTC TRBD2 TRBJ2-5 TRBV19 -
CATSRARTLRTQETQYF TGTGCCACCAGCAGAGCCCGGACCTTGAGGACACAAGAGACCCAGTACTTC - TRBJ2-5 TRBV15 -
CASSFFRDRVHTQYF TGCGCCAGCAGCTTCTTCCGGGACAGGGTTCATACGCAGTATTTT TRBD1 TRBJ2-3 TRBV5-1 -
CASSRGGAGYEQYF TGTGCCAGCAGTCGCGGGGGGGCAGGCTACGAGCAGTACTTC TRBD2 TRBJ2-7 TRBV28 -
CASSLVEGMNTEAFF TGCGCCAGCAGCTTGGTGGAGGGGATGAACACTGAAGCTTTCTTT - TRBJ1-1 TRBV5-1 -
CASSPQGLQDEQYF TGCGCCAGCAGCCCACAGGGCCTCCAGGACGAGCAGTACTTC - TRBJ2-7 TRBV5-1 -